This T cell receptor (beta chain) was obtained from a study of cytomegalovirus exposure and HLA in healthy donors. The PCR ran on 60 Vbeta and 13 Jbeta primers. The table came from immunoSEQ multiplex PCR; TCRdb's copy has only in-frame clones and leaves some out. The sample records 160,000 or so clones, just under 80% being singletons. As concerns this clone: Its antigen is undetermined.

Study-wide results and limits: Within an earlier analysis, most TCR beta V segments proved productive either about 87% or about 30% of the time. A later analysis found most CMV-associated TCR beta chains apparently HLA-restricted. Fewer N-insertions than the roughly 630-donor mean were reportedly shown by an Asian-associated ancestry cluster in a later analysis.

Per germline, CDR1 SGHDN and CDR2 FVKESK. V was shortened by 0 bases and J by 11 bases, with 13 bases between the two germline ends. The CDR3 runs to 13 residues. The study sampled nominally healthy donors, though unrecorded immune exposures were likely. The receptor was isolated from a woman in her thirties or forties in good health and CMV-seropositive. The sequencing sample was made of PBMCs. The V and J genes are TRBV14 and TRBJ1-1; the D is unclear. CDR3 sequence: CASSQELDSLAFF. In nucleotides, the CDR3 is TGTGCCAGCAGCCAAGAACTCGACTCGTTGGCTTTCTTT.